This T cell receptor (beta chain) was captured by sequencing in a study of blood T cells in healthy people across ages. The germline V gene encodes CDR1 MNHEY and CDR2 SMNVEV (reference sequence). The CDR3 sequence is 13 residues long. Study-wide points: Per million T cells, TCR beta diversity dropped about linearly as age rose.

Researchers report isolating at least 6 million PBMCs per sample. As regards this clonotype: What it binds is unknown.

A second PCR, run for about 7 to 11 cycles, used a sample-barcoded 5' primer plus a J-beta primer mix. Each cDNA molecule carried a tag from a template-switch adaptor that contained 12 random nucleotides. Using its own MiXCR run on the 5' RACE reads, TCRdb lists one record per CDR3 protein. The sample lists approximately 800,000 distinct CDR3 sequences; roughly 24% were seen once. In addition, the sample was reused for a study of T cells of mothers and their children. That source reports: In each mother, TCR beta CDR3 reads exceeded 10 million; in each child, they numbered 3 million to 3.5 million.

The source of this sequence is a boy aged 10-17 years in good health. V usage is TRBV27 and J usage is TRBJ2-5; possibly TRBD1 for D (5 bases). The J call could be wrong; TRBJ2-7 is a better fit for the DNA end. The sample comprised blood. The CDR3 here is CASGPQGNYEQYF. The DNA for the CDR3 is TGTGCCAGCGGTCCTCAGGGAAACTACGAGCAGTACTTC.